These 13 T cell receptor beta chains were sequenced from one sample in a study of OX40 agonist ivuxolimab in advanced cancers. The library was prepared using the immunoSEQ multiplex PCR assay. TCRdb carries this immuneACCESS record with in-frame sequences only. Its versions omit some clonotypes, under half of them owing to an unresolved V gene in the studies checked, with the rest unexplained. The sample table records some 77,000 clones; about nine tenths of these occur just once. The ten largest clones take up less than 2% of the sample. The specimen comprised CD4+ or CD8+ T cells sorted from blood, sampled in a trial of the OX40 agonist ivuxolimab. The receptors were gathered from an adult with an advanced solid tumor such as melanoma, head and neck, liver or kidney cancer.

The chain couples TRBV5-1 to TRBJ1-4, with unresolved D. Germline CDR1 and CDR2: SGHRS and YFSETQ. The CDR3 length is 14 residues. The V end lost 0 bases, the J end lost 8 bases, and 11 bases lay between the germline ends. The CDR3 sequence is CASSLVADGEKLFF. The DNA for the CDR3 is TGCGCCAGCAGCTTGGTGGCCGACGGGGAAAAACTGTTTTTT.

The V gene is TRBV7-8, the J gene TRBJ1-1; D unresolved. Germline loops: CDR1 SGHVS, CDR2 FQNEAQ. This CDR3 region has 14 residues. V was trimmed by 2 bases and J by 0 bases, leaving 7 bases between them. In DNA, the CDR3 is TGTGCCAGCAGCTTATCCGAGCTGAACACTGAAGCTTTCTTT. It encodes CASSLSELNTEAFF.

About this clone: One junction end disagrees with the germline gene, perhaps due to a read error. The genes are TRBV20-1 and TRBJ2-2; D is possibly TRBD2 (5 bases). From germline, CDR1 is DFQATT and CDR2 SNEGSKA (reference sequence). This CDR3 contains 9 residues. The DNA of the CDR3 is TGCAGTGATCTCCGGGGAGCTGTTTTT. It codes for CSDLRGAVF.

V and J are TRBV20-1 and TRBJ1-2; the D is unclear. Trimming shortened V by 3 bases and J by 7 bases, and 6 bases separated the two germline ends. The CDR3 extends over 10 amino acids. Germline CDR1 reads DFQATT; CDR2 reads SNEGSKA (reference sequence). CDR3 loop: CSASYGGYTF. CDR3 bases: TGCAGTGCTAGTTATGGTGGCTACACCTTC.

The chain combines TRBV19 with TRBJ2-2, with 8 positions matching TRBD1. CDR1 is LNHDA and CDR2 is SQIVND in the germline V gene (reference sequence). The CDR3 has 16 amino acids. The junction had 6 bases not matched to a gene; V was cut back by 5 bases and J by 1 base. CDR3 loop: CASSRTGGVNTGELFF. CDR3 bases: TGTGCCAGTAGTCGCACAGGGGGTGTGAACACCGGGGAGCTGTTTTTT.

CDR3 loop: CASSLASGTYKTQYF. The CDR3 DNA reads as TGTGCCAGCAGCCTAGCCTCGGGGACGTATAAGACCCAGTACTTC. The rearrangement links TRBV4-2 to TRBJ2-5; D possibly uses TRBD1 or TRBD2 (5 bases each). CDR3 size: 15 residues. V lost 4 bases and J 6 bases, leaving 18 bases between the germline ends. Germline CDR1 and CDR2: LGHNA and YNFKEQ.

The chain carries TRBV18 and TRBJ2-2, with unresolved D. Germline V CDR1 and CDR2: KGHSH, LQKENI. This CDR3 spans 13 amino acids. V was shortened by 3 bases and J by 7 bases, with 9 bases between the two germline ends. The CDR3 bases are TGTGCCAGCTCACCCGCAGTCGGCGGGGAGCTGTTTTTT. Protein sequence: CASSPAVGGELFF. The variable domain in full, completed from reference TRBV18 and TRBJ2-2, reads NAGVMQNPRHLVRRRGQEARLRCSPMKGHSHVYWYRQLPEEGLKFMVYLQKENIIDESGMPKERFSAEFPKEGPSILRIQQVVRGDSAAYFCASSPAVGGELFFGEGSRLTVL.

The rearrangement links TRBV18 to TRBJ2-3, with D maybe TRBD2 (5 bases). Trimming left V 0 bases short and J 4 bases short, with 11 bases between. Per germline, CDR1 KGHSH and CDR2 LQKENI. The CDR3 is 15 residues long. The CDR3 nucleotides are TGTGCCAGCTCACCACCGAATAGGGAGCCAGATACGCAGTATTTT. Its translation: CASSPPNREPDTQYF.

The genes are TRBV7-8 and TRBJ1-1; no definite D call. The germline V and J ends were trimmed by 3 bases and 0 bases, with 5 bases remaining between them. The germline gives CDR1 SGHVS, CDR2 FQNEAQ. The CDR3 consists of 13 residues. CDR3 sequence reads: CASSFNLNTEAFF. CDR3 coding DNA: TGTGCCAGCAGCTTCAACCTGAACACTGAAGCTTTCTTT.

This rearrangement joins TRBV11-2 to TRBJ2-1; 8 nucleotides agree with TRBD2. Germline loops: CDR1 SGHAT, CDR2 FQNNGV. The trim removed 3 bases at V and 7 bases at J, leaving 8 bases unmatched. The CDR3 is made up of 15 amino acids. CDR3: CASSFGLAFGNEQFF. The DNA of the CDR3 is TGTGCCAGCAGCTTTGGACTAGCTTTCGGGAATGAGCAGTTCTTC.

The CDR3 spells CASSPVDRGNTEAFF. The CDR3 DNA sequence: TGTGCCAGCTCACCAGTCGACAGGGGGAACACTGAAGCTTTCTTT. This rearrangement joins TRBV18 to TRBJ1-1; 8 nucleotides match TRBD1. Germline CDR1 is KGHSH and CDR2 is LQKENI. The V and J ends lost 2 bases and 1 base, in that order; junction bases with no gene match: 3. The CDR3 is made up of 15 amino acids.

This chain joins TRBV6-5 and TRBJ2-2, with 7 bases fitting TRBD1. Germline CDR1 and CDR2: MNHEY and SVGAGI. J gave up 5 bases and V 0 bases, and 3 bases lay outside the gene matches. This CDR3 spans 15 amino acids. DNA of the CDR3: TGTGCCAGCAGTTACTCGGCACAGGGGACCGGGGAGCTGTTTTTT. Amino acids: CASSYSAQGTGELFF.

Here the CDR3 DNA reads TGTGCCAGCAGCAAAGCGGGGACAGGCAACCCTAATGAAAAACTGTTTTTT. Amino acids: CASSKAGTGNPNEKLFF. The V gene is TRBV21-1, the J gene TRBJ1-4; TRBD1 reflects the table's D call only, with no check against the DNA. TRBV21-1 is a listed pseudogene. The CDR3 has 17 amino acids.